These 21 T cell receptor beta chains share one sample of origin, sequenced in a study of cytomegalovirus exposure and HLA in healthy donors. With 60 Vbeta and 13 Jbeta primers, the PCR was carried out. Assay used: immunoSEQ multiplex PCR; TCRdb lists only in-frame clones, some missing. The data show under 200,000 clones, with about 76% seen just once and approximately 7% held by the top ten. Material: PBMCs. All receptors derive from a male donor in good health and CMV-seropositive.

The chain is built from TRBV6-1 and TRBJ1-1, with a tentative D call TRBD1 (6 bases). V lost 8 bases, J lost 4 bases, and 14 bases lay in between. CDR1 is MNHNS and CDR2 is SASEGT in the germline V gene. CDR3 length equals 13 residues. This chain's CDR3 is CASEAGEITEAFF. In DNA form, the CDR3 reads TGTGCCAGCGAGGCAGGGGAGATCACTGAAGCTTTCTTT.

This chain links TRBV19 with TRBJ1-1; possible D gene TRBD1, 6 bases. CDR1 and CDR2 (germline): LNHDA, SQIVND (reference sequence). This CDR3 comprises 16 residues. Trimming took off 5 bases at V and 5 bases at J, with 21 bases between the two ends. In DNA, the CDR3 is TGTGCCAGTAGTCCCAAGGGCACCAGGGGCAGAACTGAAGCTTTCTTT. Amino acid sequence: CASSPKGTRGRTEAFF.

The chain is built from TRBV19 and TRBJ1-4; the D gene is possibly TRBD1 (6 bases). V was pared by 5 bases and J by 8 bases, with 12 bases between. CDR1 LNHDA and CDR2 SQIVND come from the germline V gene (reference sequence). The CDR3 sequence is 13 residues long. CDR3 coding DNA: TGTGCCAGTAGTTTTTTGGACAGCGAAAAACTGTTTTTT. Residues: CASSFLDSEKLFF.

The rearrangement uses TRBV30 and TRBJ1-6; 8 bases are a match to TRBD1. Germline V lookup: CDR1 GTSNPN, CDR2 SVGIG (reference sequence). V shed 8 bases and J 6 bases; nucleotides not matched to a gene: 6. This CDR3 region has 13 residues. The CDR3: CAAGQGGNSPLHF. For the CDR3, the DNA is TGTGCCGCCGGACAGGGAGGTAATTCACCCCTCCACTTT.

This chain connects TRBV5-6 to TRBJ2-1; 8 bases map to TRBD1. Germline V gene sequence: CDR1 SGHDT, CDR2 YYEEEE. This CDR3 is built from 16 residues. Trimming at V came to 3 bases and at J to 8 bases, leaving 13 bases not matched to a gene. DNA of the CDR3: TGTGCCAGCAGCTGGTTAGGACAGGGAATAATAGATGAGCAGTTCTTC. Translating gives CASSWLGQGIIDEQFF.

Only a few counts were recorded for this clone. The chain uses TRBV2 and TRBJ1-2; D gene uncertain. Germline CDR1 reads SNHLY; CDR2 reads FYNNEI. Between the trimmed V and J ends, which lost 4 bases and 2 bases, there was a span of 11 bases. This CDR3 spans 14 amino acids. The chain's CDR3 is CASSVSRGNYGYTF. CDR3 nucleotides: TGTGCCAGCAGTGTAAGTCGAGGGAACTATGGCTACACCTTC.

CDR3 protein: CASSNGGTGETQYF. The CDR3 nucleotides read TGTGCCAGCAGCAACGGGGGGACAGGAGAGACCCAGTACTTC. V gene TRBV7-3 combines with J gene TRBJ2-5; a possible D gene is TRBD1 (8 bases). Trimming removed 5 bases from V and 4 bases from J, with 14 bases in between. This CDR3 has 14 amino acids. The germline V gene has CDR1 SGHTA and CDR2 FQGTGA.

In this sample, this clone turned up a few times. The chain couples TRBV2 to TRBJ1-4, with 9 bases matching TRBD1. CDR3 length: 17 residues. The germline gives CDR1 SNHLY, CDR2 FYNNEI. V shed 6 bases, J shed 2 bases, and the junction held 10 bases outside the gene matches. The CDR3, as DNA: TGTGCCAGCAGCGATCCGGGACAGGGAGGGACTAATGAAAAACTGTTTTTT. Amino acids: CASSDPGQGGTNEKLFF. The full variable domain, in which reference TRBV2 and TRBJ1-4 provide the parts outside the CDR3, is EPEVTQTPSHQVTQMGQEVILRCVPISNHLYFYWYRQILGQKVEFLVSFYNNEISEKSEIFDDQFSVERPDGSNFTLKIRSTKLEDSAMYFCASSDPGQGGTNEKLFFGSGTQLSVL.

J is TRBJ2-1 and V is TRBV4-3; possibly TRBD2 for D (5 bases). The V end was cut by 0 bases, the J end by 8 bases, with 20 bases between. Germline V gives CDR1 LGHNA, CDR2 YSLEER. This CDR3 region has 17 residues. As DNA, the CDR3 is TGCGCCAGCAGCCAAGACGGCGCAGGCCGAGAGGGCGATGAGCAGTTCTTC. Its translation is CASSQDGAGREGDEQFF.

CDR3 sequence reads: CASSYPPRQLSGYTF. CDR3 DNA sequence: TGTGCCAGCAGTTACCCCCCCCGACAGTTGAGTGGCTACACCTTC. The chain has TRBV6-5 and TRBJ1-2, with a tentative D call TRBD1 (5 bases). The CDR3 spans 15 residues. Germline V gene lookup returns CDR1 MNHEY and CDR2 SVGAGI. V lost 2 bases and J 7 bases, leaving 17 bases between the germline ends.

DNA of the CDR3: TGCGCCAGCACGGACAGGGGGCACACCGGGGAGCTGTTTTTT. Its translation: CASTDRGHTGELFF. The chain is built from TRBV5-1 and TRBJ2-2; 11 bases agree with TRBD1. Germline V gene data show CDR1 as SGHRS and CDR2 as YFSETQ. V lost 6 bases, J lost 3 bases, and 1 base stayed unmatched. The length of the CDR3 is 14 residues.

The CDR3: CASSTRDTLVGGYTF. CDR3 sequence (DNA): TGTGCCAGCAGTACCCGGGACACCTTAGTGGGTGGCTACACCTTC. The chain is built from TRBV6-1 and TRBJ1-2; D is possibly TRBD1 (6 bases). The length of the CDR3 is 15 residues. V lost 5 bases and J 7 bases, leaving 20 bases between the germline ends. The germline V gene has CDR1 MNHNS and CDR2 SASEGT.

The genes are TRBV27 and TRBJ2-1, with 7 bases identical to TRBD1. The CDR3 runs to 15 residues. Trimming took 8 bases from V and 0 from J; bases not matched to a gene: 7. Per the germline V gene, CDR1 is MNHEY and CDR2 is SMNVEV (reference sequence). DNA for the CDR3: TGTGCCAGCGGATCGACAGGGAGCTCCTACAATGAGCAGTTCTTC. Its translation is CASGSTGSSYNEQFF.

The rearrangement joins TRBV4-1 to TRBJ2-7, with a possible D match to TRBD2 (6 bases). Trimming removed 4 bases from V and 3 bases from J, with 16 bases in between. Germline V gene data show CDR1 as MGHRA and CDR2 as YSYEKL. The CDR3 spans 15 residues. The CDR3 coding sequence is TGCGCCAGCAGCCCTGGAGGGACGGGAGTCTACGAGCAGTACTTC. Translation: CASSPGGTGVYEQYF.

This clone was recorded only once. The chain has TRBV5-5 and TRBJ2-5, with D perhaps matching TRBD1 (5 bases). CDR3 size: 12 residues. Germline-derived CDR1 and CDR2 are SGHKS and YYEKEE (reference sequence). V was clipped by 0 bases and J by 7 bases, with 7 bases between them. The CDR3 sequence is CASSLGTGTQYF. CDR3 nucleotide sequence: TGTGCCAGCAGCTTGGGTACAGGGACCCAGTACTTC.

This chain joins TRBV5-4 and TRBJ2-5; the D gene is possibly TRBD1 (5 bases). The ends were cut back, 1 base at V and 1 base at J, with 11 bases in the middle. CDR3 length: 15 amino acids. CDR1 SGHNT and CDR2 YYREEE come from the germline V gene (reference sequence). The CDR3 DNA reads as TGTGCCAGCAGCTTGCGGCAGGGAATCCAAGAGACCCAGTACTTC. Translated, it gives CASSLRQGIQETQYF.

V gene TRBV6-5 combines with J gene TRBJ1-5, with TRBD1 matching 10 bases. CDR1 and CDR2 (germline): MNHEY, SVGAGI. J gave up 7 bases and V 5 bases, and 5 bases lay outside the gene matches. The CDR3 has 14 amino acids. The CDR3 is CASSPGQGWQPQHF. In DNA, the CDR3 is TGTGCCAGCAGTCCGGGACAGGGGTGGCAGCCCCAGCATTTT.

The V call is TRBV7-2, the J call TRBJ2-2; 10 nucleotides agree with TRBD2. V lost 5 bases to trimming and J lost 3 bases; unmatched junction nucleotides: 9. The germline CDR1 and CDR2 sequences are SGHTA and FQGNSA. This CDR3 is 17 amino acids long. The CDR3 loop is CASSPIGLAADTGELFF. CDR3 in DNA: TGTGCCAGCAGCCCCATAGGACTAGCGGCGGACACCGGGGAGCTGTTTTTT.

The chain is built from TRBV10-3 and TRBJ2-1, with 9 bases lining up with TRBD2. The trim removed 4 bases at V and 4 bases at J, leaving 5 bases unmatched. Per the germline V gene, CDR1 is ENHRY and CDR2 is SYGVKD. The CDR3 has 15 amino acids. The CDR3 sequence: CAISGAGGSYNEQFF. Here the CDR3 DNA reads TGTGCCATCAGTGGAGCGGGGGGCTCATACAATGAGCAGTTCTTC.

CDR3 sequence reads: CTSGTGQHTYEQYF. CDR3 DNA sequence: TGTACCAGCGGAACGGGACAACATACCTACGAGCAGTACTTC. The chain employs TRBV21-1 and TRBJ2-7; the table's D call TRBD1 went unverified against the DNA. TRBV21-1 is annotated as a pseudogene. This CDR3 is 14 amino acids long.

This rearrangement joins TRBV20-1 to TRBJ1-1; TRBD1 might be the D (5 bases). Germline CDR1 DFQATT, CDR2 SNEGSKA (reference sequence). Trimming removed 5 bases from V and 8 bases from J, with 12 bases in between. The length of the CDR3 is 11 residues. The CDR3 region is CSAGAEGEAFF. The CDR3, as DNA: TGCAGTGCTGGGGCGGAGGGGGAAGCTTTCTTT.